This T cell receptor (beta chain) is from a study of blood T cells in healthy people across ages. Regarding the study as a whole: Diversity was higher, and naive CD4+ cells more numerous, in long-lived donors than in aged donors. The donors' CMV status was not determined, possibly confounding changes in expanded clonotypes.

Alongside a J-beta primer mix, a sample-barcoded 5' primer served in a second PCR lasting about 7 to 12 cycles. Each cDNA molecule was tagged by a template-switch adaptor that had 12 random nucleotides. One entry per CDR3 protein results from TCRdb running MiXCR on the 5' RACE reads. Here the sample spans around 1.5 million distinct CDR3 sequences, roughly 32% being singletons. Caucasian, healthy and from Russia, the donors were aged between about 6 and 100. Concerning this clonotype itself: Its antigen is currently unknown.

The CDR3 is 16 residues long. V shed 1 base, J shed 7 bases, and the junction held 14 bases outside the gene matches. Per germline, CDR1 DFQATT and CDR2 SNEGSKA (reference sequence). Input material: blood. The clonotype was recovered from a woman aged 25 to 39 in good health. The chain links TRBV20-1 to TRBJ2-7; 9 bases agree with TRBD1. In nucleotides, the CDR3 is TGCAGTGCTAGAGGTCGTAGGACAGGGGAGCCCGGGGAGCAGTACTTC. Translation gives CSARGRRTGEPGEQYF.